This T cell receptor beta chain was sequenced for a study of cytomegalovirus exposure and HLA in healthy donors. Concerning this clone: Its antigen is not identified.

Germline CDR1 and CDR2: LNHNV and YYDKDF (reference sequence). The CDR3 length is 16 residues. Trimming removed 2 bases from V and 8 bases from J, with 19 bases in between. Findings of the study overall: Presence/absence analyses supposed approximately even sequencing depth among donors.

The PCR contained 60 Vbeta and 13 Jbeta primers. Original analysis: Later, roughly 86 million unique TCR beta chains were counted in an analysis, and approximately 10 million of them were shared. The repertoire was sequenced with immunoSEQ multiplex PCR; TCRdb's copy has only in-frame clones and lacks some. The V and J calls and clone size come from that table; D and trimming were worked out from the DNA. The sample spans about 140,000 clones; the ten largest clones claim around 2.2%. The source of this sequence is a woman aged 18-29 years in good health and CMV-seronegative. The chain joins TRBV15 to TRBJ1-3; a weak D match, TRBD1 (6 bases). Input material: PBMCs. CDR3 region: CATSRKAGQGIDTIYF. The CDR3 coding sequence is TGTGCCACCAGCAGAAAAGCGGGACAAGGGATCGACACCATATATTTT. Using reference TRBV15 and TRBJ1-3 for the parts outside the CDR3, the full variable domain is DAMVIQNPRYQVTQFGKPVTLSCSQTLNHNVMYWYQQKSSQAPKLLFHYYDKDFNNEADTPDNFQSRRPNTSFCFLDIRSPGLGDTAMYLCATSRKAGQGIDTIYFGEGSWLTVV.